This TCR beta chain was recorded in a study of monozygotic twins with inflammatory bowel disease. No DNA is given; TCRdb re-called the 5' RACE reads and lists each CDR3 protein once. The table gives under 200,000 distinct CDR3 sequences; the top ten clones make up 2.4% of it. A note on this clonotype: The antigen remains undetermined.

Study observations and caveats: IBD patients shared fewer clonotypes with others than healthy twins, especially with disease activity.

Germline V gene data show CDR1 as SNHLY and CDR2 as FYNNEI. The CDR3 is 12 amino acids. The clonotype was recovered from a human donor with ulcerative colitis or Crohn's disease, or a healthy co-twin of an affected twin (not recorded which). The chain carries TRBV2 and TRBJ2-7. Sequences were obtained from blood. The CDR3 loop is CASGGTSYEQYF.